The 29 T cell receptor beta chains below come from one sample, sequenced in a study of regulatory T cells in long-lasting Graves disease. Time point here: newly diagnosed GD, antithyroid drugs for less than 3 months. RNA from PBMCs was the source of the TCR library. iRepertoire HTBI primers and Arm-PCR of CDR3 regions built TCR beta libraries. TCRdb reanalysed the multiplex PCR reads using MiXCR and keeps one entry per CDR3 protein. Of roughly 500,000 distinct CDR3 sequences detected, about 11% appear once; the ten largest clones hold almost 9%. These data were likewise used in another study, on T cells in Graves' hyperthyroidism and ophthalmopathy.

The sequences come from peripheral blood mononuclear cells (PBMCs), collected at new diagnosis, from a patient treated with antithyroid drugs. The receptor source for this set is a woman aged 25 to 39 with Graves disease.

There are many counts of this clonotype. The CDR3 is CASSIPNEQFF. As DNA, the CDR3 is TGTGCCAGTAGTATCCCAAATGAGCAGTTCTTC. The chain employs TRBV19 and TRBJ2-1; the D is unclear. The CDR3 spans 11 residues. Germline loops: CDR1 LNHDA, CDR2 SQIVND (reference sequence). V was pared by 3 bases and J by 7 bases, with 4 bases between. Complete variable domain (other parts from reference TRBV19 and TRBJ2-1): DGGITQSPKYLFRKEGQNVTLSCEQNLNHDAMYWYRQDPGQGLRLIYYSQIVNDFQKGDIAEGYSVSREKKESFPLTVTSAQKNPTAFYLCASSIPNEQFFGPGTRLTVL.

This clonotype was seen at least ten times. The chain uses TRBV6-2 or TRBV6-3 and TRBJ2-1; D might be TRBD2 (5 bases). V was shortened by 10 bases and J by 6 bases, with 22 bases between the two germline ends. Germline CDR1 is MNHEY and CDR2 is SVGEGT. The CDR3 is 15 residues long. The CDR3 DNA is TGTGCCATACTAGACTGGTTCCACCCGAGCAATGAGCAGTTCTTC. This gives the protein CAILDWFHPSNEQFF.

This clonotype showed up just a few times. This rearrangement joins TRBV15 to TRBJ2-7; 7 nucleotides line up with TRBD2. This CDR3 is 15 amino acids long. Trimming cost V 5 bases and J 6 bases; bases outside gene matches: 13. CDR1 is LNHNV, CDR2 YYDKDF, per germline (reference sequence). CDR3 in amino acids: CATSPSGDQVGEQYF. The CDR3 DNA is TGTGCCACCAGCCCTAGCGGAGATCAGGTGGGCGAGCAGTACTTC.

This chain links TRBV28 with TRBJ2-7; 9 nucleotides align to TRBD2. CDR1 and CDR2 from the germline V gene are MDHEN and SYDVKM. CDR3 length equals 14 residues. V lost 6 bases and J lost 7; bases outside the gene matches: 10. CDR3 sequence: CASRRRGLAHEQYF. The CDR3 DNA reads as TGTGCCAGCAGGCGAAGGGGACTAGCCCATGAGCAGTACTTC.

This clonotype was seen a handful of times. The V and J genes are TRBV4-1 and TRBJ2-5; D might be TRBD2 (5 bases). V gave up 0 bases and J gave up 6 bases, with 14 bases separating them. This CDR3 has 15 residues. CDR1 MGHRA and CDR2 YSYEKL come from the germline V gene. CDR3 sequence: CASSQEVDWIKTQYF. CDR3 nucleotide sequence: TGCGCCAGCAGCCAAGAAGTGGACTGGATAAAGACCCAGTACTTC.

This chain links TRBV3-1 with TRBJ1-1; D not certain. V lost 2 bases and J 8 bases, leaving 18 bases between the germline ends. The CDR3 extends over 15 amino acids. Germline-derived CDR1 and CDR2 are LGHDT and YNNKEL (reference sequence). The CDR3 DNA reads TGTGCCAGCAGCCAACACCGGGCAGGTACAATGGAAGCTTTCTTT. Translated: CASSQHRAGTMEAFF. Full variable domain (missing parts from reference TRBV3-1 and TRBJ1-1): DTAVSQTPKYLVTQMGNDKSIKCEQNLGHDTMYWYKQDSKKFLKIMFSYNNKELIINETVPNRFSPKSPDKAHLNLHINSLELGDSAVYFCASSQHRAGTMEAFFGQGTRLTVV.

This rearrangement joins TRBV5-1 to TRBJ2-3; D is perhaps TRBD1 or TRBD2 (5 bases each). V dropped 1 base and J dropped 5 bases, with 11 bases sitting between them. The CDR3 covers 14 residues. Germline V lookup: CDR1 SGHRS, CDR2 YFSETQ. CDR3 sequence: CASSLRGDGDTQYF. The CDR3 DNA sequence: TGCGCCAGCAGCTTGAGGGGAGATGGAGATACGCAGTATTTT.

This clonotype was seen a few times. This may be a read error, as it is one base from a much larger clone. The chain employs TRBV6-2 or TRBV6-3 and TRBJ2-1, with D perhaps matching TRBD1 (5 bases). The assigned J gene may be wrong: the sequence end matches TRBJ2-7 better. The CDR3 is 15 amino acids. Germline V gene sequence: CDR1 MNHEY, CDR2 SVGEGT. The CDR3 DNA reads TGTGCCAGCAGTCGACAGCCGTACTCCTACAATGAGCAGTACTTC. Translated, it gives CASSRQPYSYNEQYF.

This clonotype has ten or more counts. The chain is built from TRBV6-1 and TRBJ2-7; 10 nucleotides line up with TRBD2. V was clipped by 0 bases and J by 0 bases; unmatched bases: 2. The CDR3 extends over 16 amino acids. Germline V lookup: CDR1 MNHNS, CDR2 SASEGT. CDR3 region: CASSEAGLAFSYEQYF. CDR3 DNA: TGTGCCAGCAGTGAAGCGGGACTAGCGTTCTCCTACGAGCAGTACTTC.

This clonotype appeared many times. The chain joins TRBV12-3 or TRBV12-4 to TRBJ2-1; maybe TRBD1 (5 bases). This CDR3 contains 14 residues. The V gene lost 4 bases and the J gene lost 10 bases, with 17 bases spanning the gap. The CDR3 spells CASSSLQGWEEQFF. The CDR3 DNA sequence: TGTGCCAGCAGTTCCCTGCAGGGCTGGGAAGAGCAGTTCTTC.

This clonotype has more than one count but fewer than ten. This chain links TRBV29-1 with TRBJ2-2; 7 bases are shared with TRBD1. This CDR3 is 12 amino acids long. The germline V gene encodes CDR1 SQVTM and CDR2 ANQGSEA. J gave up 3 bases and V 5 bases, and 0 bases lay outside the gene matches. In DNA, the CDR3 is TGCAGCGTTCAGGGGGACACCGGGGAGCTGTTTTTT. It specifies CSVQGDTGELFF.

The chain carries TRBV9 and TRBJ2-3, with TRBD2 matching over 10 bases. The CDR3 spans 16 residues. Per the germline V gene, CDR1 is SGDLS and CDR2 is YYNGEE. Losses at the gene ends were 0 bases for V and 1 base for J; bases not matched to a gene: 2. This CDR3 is CASSVGGTSGTDTQYF. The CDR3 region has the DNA TGTGCCAGCAGCGTAGGGGGGACTAGCGGCACAGATACGCAGTATTTT.

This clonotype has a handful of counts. CDR3 in DNA: TGTGCCAGCAGCTTGAGCTCCTCTGGGGCCAACGTCCTGACTTTC. Translation gives CASSLSSSGANVLTF. This rearrangement joins TRBV5-5 to TRBJ2-6; D gene uncertain. The CDR3 sequence is 15 residues long. Per germline, CDR1 SGHKS and CDR2 YYEKEE (reference sequence). V lost 1 base to trimming and J lost 0 bases, with 5 bases between them.

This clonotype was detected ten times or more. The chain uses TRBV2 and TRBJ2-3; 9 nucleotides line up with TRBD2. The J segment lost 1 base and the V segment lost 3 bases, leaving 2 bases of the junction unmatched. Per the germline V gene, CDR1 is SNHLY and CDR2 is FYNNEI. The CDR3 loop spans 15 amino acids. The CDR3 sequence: CASSEERGGTDTQYF. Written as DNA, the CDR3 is TGTGCCAGCAGTGAGGAGCGGGGGGGCACAGATACGCAGTATTTT.

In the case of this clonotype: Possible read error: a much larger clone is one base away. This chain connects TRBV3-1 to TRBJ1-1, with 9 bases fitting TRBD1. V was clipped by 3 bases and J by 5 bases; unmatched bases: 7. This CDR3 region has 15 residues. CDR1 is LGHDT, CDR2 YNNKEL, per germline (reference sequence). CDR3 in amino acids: CASSHWTGAGTEAFF. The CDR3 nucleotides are TGTGCCAGCAGCCACTGGACAGGGGCAGGAACTGAAGCTTTCTTT.

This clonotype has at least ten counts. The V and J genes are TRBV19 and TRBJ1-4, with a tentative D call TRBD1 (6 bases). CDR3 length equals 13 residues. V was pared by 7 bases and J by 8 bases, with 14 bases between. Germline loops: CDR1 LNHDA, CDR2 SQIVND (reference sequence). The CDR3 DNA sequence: TGTGCCAGTATCTGGGGGGCGAGAGAAAAACTGTTTTTT. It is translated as CASIWGAREKLFF.

DNA of the CDR3: TGTGCCAGTATTAGGGACGGACGTCAACCTAACTATGGCTACACCTTC. Its protein product is CASIRDGRQPNYGYTF. The chain combines TRBV19 with TRBJ1-2, with D possibly being TRBD1 (5 bases). The germline CDR1 and CDR2 sequences are LNHDA and SQIVND (reference sequence). V was pared by 7 bases and J by 0 bases, with 18 bases between. The CDR3 is 16 amino acids.

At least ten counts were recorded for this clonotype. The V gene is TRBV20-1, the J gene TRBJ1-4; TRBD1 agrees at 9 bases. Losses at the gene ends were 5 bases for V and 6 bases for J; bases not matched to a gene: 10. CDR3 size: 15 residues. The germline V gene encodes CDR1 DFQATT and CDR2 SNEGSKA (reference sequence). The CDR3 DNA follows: TGCAGTGCTGCACCCCGGGACAGGGATCATGAAAAACTGTTTTTT. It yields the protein CSAAPRDRDHEKLFF.

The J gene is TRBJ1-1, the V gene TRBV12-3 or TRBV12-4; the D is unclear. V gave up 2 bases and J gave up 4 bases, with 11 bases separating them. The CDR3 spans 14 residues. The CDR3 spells CASSLKPGITEAFF. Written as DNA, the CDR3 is TGTGCCAGCAGTTTAAAACCGGGGATCACTGAAGCTTTCTTT.

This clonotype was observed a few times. The DNA for the CDR3 is TGCAGTGCCCCAGGGATCCGCAATCAGCCCCAGCATTTT. Translation: CSAPGIRNQPQHF. The gene calls are TRBV20-1 and TRBJ1-5; TRBD1 might be the D (5 bases). V was trimmed by 6 bases and J by 2 bases, leaving 11 bases between them. Germline V gives CDR1 DFQATT, CDR2 SNEGSKA (reference sequence). The CDR3 consists of 13 residues.

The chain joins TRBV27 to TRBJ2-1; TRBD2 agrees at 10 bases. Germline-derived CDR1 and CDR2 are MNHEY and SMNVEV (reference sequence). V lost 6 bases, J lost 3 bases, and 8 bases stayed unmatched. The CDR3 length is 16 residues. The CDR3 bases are TGTGCCAGCAGCTCGAGACGGACTAGCGGCTACAATGAGCAGTTCTTC. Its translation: CASSSRRTSGYNEQFF.

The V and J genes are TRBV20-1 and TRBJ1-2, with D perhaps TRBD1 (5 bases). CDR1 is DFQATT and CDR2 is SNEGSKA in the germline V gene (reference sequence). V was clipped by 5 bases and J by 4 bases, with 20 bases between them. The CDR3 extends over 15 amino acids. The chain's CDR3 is CSAEGADGSFYGYTF. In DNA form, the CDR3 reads TGCAGTGCTGAAGGGGCGGACGGAAGCTTCTATGGCTACACCTTC.

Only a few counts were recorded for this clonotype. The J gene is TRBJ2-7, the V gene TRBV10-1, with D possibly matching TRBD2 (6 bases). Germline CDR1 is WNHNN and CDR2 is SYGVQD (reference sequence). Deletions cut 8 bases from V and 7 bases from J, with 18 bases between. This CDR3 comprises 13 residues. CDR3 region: CASQKGGGKEQYF. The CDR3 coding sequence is TGCGCCAGCCAAAAGGGAGGCGGGAAGGAGCAGTACTTC.

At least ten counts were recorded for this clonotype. The CDR3 loop reads CASSLRQGHETQYF. CDR3 sequence (DNA): TGTGCCAGCAGCCTACGACAGGGTCATGAGACCCAGTACTTC. The chain employs TRBV3-1 and TRBJ2-5; 7 bases agree with TRBD1. Trimming at V came to 4 bases and at J to 5 bases, leaving 7 bases not matched to a gene. The CDR3 is 14 residues long. Per the germline V gene, CDR1 is LGHDT and CDR2 is YNNKEL (reference sequence).

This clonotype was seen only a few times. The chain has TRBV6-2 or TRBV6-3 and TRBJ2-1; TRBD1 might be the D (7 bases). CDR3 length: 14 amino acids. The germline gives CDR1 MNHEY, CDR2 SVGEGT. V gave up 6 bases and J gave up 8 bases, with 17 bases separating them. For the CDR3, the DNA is TGTGCCAGCAGCCCAAGGGCAGGGGGGTATGAGCAGTTCTTC. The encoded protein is CASSPRAGGYEQFF.

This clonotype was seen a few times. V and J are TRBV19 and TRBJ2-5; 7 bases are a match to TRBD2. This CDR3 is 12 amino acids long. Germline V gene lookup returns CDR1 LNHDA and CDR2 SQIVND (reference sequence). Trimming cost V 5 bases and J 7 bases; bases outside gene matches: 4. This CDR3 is CASSVIAGTQYF. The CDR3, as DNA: TGTGCCAGTAGTGTCATAGCGGGGACCCAGTACTTC.

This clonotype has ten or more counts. DNA of the CDR3: TGTGCCAGCTCGGCTGGGACTAGCAGGATCGAGCAGTACTTC. Amino acids: CASSAGTSRIEQYF. The chain carries TRBV18 and TRBJ2-7; 9 nucleotides align to TRBD2. Germline trimming cut 6 bases from V and 6 bases from J; bases unmatched to any gene: 9. CDR3 length: 14 residues. Germline assignment: CDR1 KGHSH and CDR2 LQKENI. Combining the CDR3 with reference TRBV18 and TRBJ2-7 gives the whole variable domain NAGVMQNPRHLVRRRGQEARLRCSPMKGHSHVYWYRQLPEEGLKFMVYLQKENIIDESGMPKERFSAEFPKEGPSILRIQQVVRGDSAAYFCASSAGTSRIEQYFGPGTRLTVT.

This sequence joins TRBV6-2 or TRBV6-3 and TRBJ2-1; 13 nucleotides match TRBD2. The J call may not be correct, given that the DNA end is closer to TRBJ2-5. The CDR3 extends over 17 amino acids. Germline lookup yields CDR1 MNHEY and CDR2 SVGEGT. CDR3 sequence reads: CASSRGTSGIWGETQYF. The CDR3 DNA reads TGTGCCAGCAGCCGAGGGACTAGCGGGATATGGGGAGAGACCCAGTACTTC.

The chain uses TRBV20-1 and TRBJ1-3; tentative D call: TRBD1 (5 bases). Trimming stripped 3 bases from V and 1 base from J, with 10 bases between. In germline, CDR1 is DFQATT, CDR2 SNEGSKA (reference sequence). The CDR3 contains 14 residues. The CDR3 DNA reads TGCAGTGCTAGGGGCGGGGGGTCTGGAAACACCATATATTTT. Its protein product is CSARGGGSGNTIYF.